These T cell receptor beta chains were read from a single sample in a study of cytomegalovirus exposure and HLA in healthy donors. Using immunoSEQ multiplex PCR, the repertoire was profiled, and TCRdb retains in-frame clones only, with some absent. The sample includes 82,000 or so clones, 10% seen only once; the top ten take approximately 24%. The specimen was PBMCs. Every receptor here comes from a man aged 55 to 70 in good health and CMV-seropositive. Both conserved end residues are part of each CDR3. D genes are given only for firm matches. Clone size, where shown, is once, few, many, or a class for clones that have expanded.

clone_size	v_call	d_call	j_call	cdr3_nt	cdr3_aa
NA	TRBV9	TRBD2	TRBJ2-2	TGTGCCAGCAGCCCTGGACTAGCTGGCACCGGGGAGCTGTTTTTT	CASSPGLAGTGELFF
few	TRBV5-4	TRBD2	TRBJ2-1	TGTGCCAGCAGCCTCCCGGCTAGCGGGGGGGCCGGTGAGCAGTTCTTC	CASSLPASGGAGEQFF
few	TRBV5-1	TRBD2	TRBJ2-2	TGCGCCAGCAGCTTGCGAGGGACTAGCGAGGCCGGGGAGCTGTTTTTT	CASSLRGTSEAGELFF
NA	TRBV30	NA	TRBJ1-2	TGTGCCGGGGGAGGCCCACAGGAAAACTATGGCTACACCTTC	CAGGGPQENYGYTF
NA	TRBV10-3	NA	TRBJ2-3	TGTGCCATCAGTGATACTCACCGCACAGATACGCAGTATTTT	CAISDTHRTDTQYF
NA	TRBV2	NA	TRBJ1-1	TGTGCCAGCAGGCGCACAGGGCTAGGGACTGAAGCTTTCTTT	CASRRTGLGTEAFF
few	TRBV5-1	TRBD2	TRBJ2-5	TGCGCCAGCAGCTTCCCTAGCGGGAGAGAGACCCAGTACTTC	CASSFPSGRETQYF
NA	TRBV6-1	NA	TRBJ2-4	TGTGCCAGCAGTGAAGGGAGGGGGGGACTCTACATTCAGTACTTC	CASSEGRGGLYIQYF
few	TRBV18	NA	TRBJ2-3	TGTGCCAGCTCACCTGGGGGGACAGATACGCAGTATTTT	CASSPGGTDTQYF
NA	TRBV6-6	TRBD2	TRBJ2-1	TGTGCCAGCGGACTAGCGGGAGTCCCCTACAATGAGCAGTTCTTC	CASGLAGVPYNEQFF
NA	TRBV7-9	TRBD2	TRBJ2-7	TGTGCCAGCAGCTTGGAACTAGCGGCCCCCTACGAGCAGTACTTC	CASSLELAAPYEQYF
NA	TRBV11-2	NA	TRBJ2-3	TGTGCCAGCAGCTTACAGGGTTGGGATACGCAGTATTTT	CASSLQGWDTQYF
NA	TRBV27	TRBD1	TRBJ2-3	TGTGCCAGCACCCCCCTCCGGGACAGGGACACAGATACGCAGTATTTT	CASTPLRDRDTDTQYF
NA	TRBV7-7	NA	TRBJ2-5	TGTGCTAGCAGCTTAGAACAGGGGACCCAGTACTTC	CASSLEQGTQYF
NA	TRBV15	NA	TRBJ2-1	TGTGCCACCAGCAGTAGAGCTAGCGTCTCCTACAATGAGCAGTTCTTC	CATSSRASVSYNEQFF
few	TRBV28	NA	TRBJ2-2	TGTGCCAGCAGTACGACGGGAGTCGGGCGGGGCCTAGGGCTGTTTTTT	CASSTTGVGRGLGLFF
NA	TRBV7-9	TRBD2	TRBJ2-1	TGTGCCAGCAGCCCTCCCGGGACTAGCGGTTACAATGAGCAGTTCTTC	CASSPPGTSGYNEQFF
NA	TRBV27	NA	TRBJ1-5	TGTGCCAGCAGTCCCCGGGGAGATAGCAATCAGCCCCAGCATTTT	CASSPRGDSNQPQHF
NA	TRBV28	NA	TRBJ1-2	TGTGCCAGCAGCGAGATGGGGGGCTATGGCTACACCTTC	CASSEMGGYGYTF
NA	TRBV5-1	NA	TRBJ1-2	TGCGCCAGCAGCTTGGCCGGGGGGGGGCTAGGCTATGGCTACACCTTC	CASSLAGGGLGYGYTF
NA	TRBV5-1	TRBD1	TRBJ1-1	TGCGCCAGCAGCAAGTGGGACAGGGCCACTGAAGCTTTCTTT	CASSKWDRATEAFF
few	TRBV6-6	TRBD2	TRBJ2-3	TGTGCCAGCAGACTAGCGGGCGGAAGCACAGATACGCAGTATTTT	CASRLAGGSTDTQYF
NA	TRBV5-1	TRBD1	TRBJ1-1	TGCGCCAGCAGCTTGGAAACGACAGGGGGCGAAGCTTTCTTT	CASSLETTGGEAFF
NA	TRBV28	TRBD2	TRBJ2-1	TGTGCCAGCACTCTCGCGGGAGGGCCTTACAATGAGCAGTTCTTC	CASTLAGGPYNEQFF